This T cell receptor beta chain derives from a study of T cell changes during pregnancy in multiple sclerosis. Profiling relied on immunoSEQ multiplex PCR, and the TCRdb table lists in-frame clones only, not all of them. The sample holds roughly 53,000 clones, roughly 92% seen once. J gave up 2 bases and V 1 base, and 9 bases lay outside the gene matches. This CDR3 is built from 17 residues. The germline gives CDR1 LGHNT, CDR2 FRNRAP. The sequence came from a female donor in good health, enrolled as a control in a pregnancy study. The sample was CD4+ T cells from peripheral blood mononuclear cells, taken in the second trimester of pregnancy. J is TRBJ2-7 and V is TRBV12-5; 9 bases align to TRBD1. The CDR3 DNA is TGTGCTAGTGGTTTGGAAACCGGGACAGGGCAGGCCTACGAGCAGTACTTC. As protein: CASGLETGTGQAYEQYF.